This T cell receptor beta chain emerged from a study of shared clonotypes between healthy human individuals. Notes on the study in general: The study generally estimated greater richness for naive than memory subsets. With several donors compared, roughly 5% of naive CD4 clonotypes were shared.

V was pared by 3 bases and J by 3 bases, with 8 bases of the junction left unmatched. The CDR3 is made up of 17 amino acids. CDR1 is SGHKS and CDR2 is YYEKEE in the germline V gene (reference sequence). Naive CD8 cells, CD45RO-negative and positively selected for CCR7, excluded terminally differentiated effector memory CD45RA+ cells. The assay was carried out at the deep level. Produced via immunoSEQ multiplex PCR; TCRdb's table is partial and in-frame only. This sample has fewer than 1 million clones, with 96% found just once. For this clone: Its specificity is unknown.

The sequence derives from a man in his thirties or forties in good health. The chain combines TRBV5-5 with TRBJ2-2; 10 nucleotides match TRBD2. Sequenced: naive CD8+ T cells sorted from blood. CDR3 in DNA: TGTGCCAGCAGCTCCGGACTAGCGGAGTACGACACCGGGGAGCTGTTTTTT. Encoded protein: CASSSGLAEYDTGELFF.